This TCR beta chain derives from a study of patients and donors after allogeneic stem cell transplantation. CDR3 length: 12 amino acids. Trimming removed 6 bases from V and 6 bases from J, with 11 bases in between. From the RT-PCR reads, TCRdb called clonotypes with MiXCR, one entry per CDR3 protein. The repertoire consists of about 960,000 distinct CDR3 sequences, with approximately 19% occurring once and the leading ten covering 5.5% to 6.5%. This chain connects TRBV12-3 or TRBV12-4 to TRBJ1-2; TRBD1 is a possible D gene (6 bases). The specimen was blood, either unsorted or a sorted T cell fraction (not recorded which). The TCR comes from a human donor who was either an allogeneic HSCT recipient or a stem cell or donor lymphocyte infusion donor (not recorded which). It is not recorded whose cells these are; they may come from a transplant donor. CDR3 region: CASRKRTDGYTF. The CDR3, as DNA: TGTGCCAGCAGGAAACGGACAGATGGCTACACCTTC.